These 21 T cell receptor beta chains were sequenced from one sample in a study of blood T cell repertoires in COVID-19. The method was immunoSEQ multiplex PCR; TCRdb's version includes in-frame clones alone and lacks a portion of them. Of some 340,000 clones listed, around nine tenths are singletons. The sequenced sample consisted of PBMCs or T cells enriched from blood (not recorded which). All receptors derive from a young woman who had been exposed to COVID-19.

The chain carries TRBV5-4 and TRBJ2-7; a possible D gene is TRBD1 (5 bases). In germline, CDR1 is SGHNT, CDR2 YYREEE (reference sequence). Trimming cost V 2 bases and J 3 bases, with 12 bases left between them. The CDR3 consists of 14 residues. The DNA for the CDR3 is TGTGCCAGCAGCTTAGGTTGGGGCGGCTACGAGCAGTACTTC. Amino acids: CASSLGWGGYEQYF.

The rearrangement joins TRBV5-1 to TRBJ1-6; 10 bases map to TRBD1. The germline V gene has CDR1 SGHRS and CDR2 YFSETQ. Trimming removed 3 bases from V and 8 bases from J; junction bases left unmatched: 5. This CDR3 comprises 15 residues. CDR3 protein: CASSWTGGPDSPLHF. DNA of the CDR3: TGCGCCAGCAGCTGGACAGGGGGGCCGGATTCACCCCTCCACTTT.

As DNA, the CDR3 is TGTGCCAGCAGTCCCCAGGGGCAAAGCACAGATACGCAGTATTTT. Translated: CASSPQGQSTDTQYF. This chain uses TRBV28 with TRBJ2-3; TRBD1 is a possible D gene (6 bases). The CDR3 spans 15 residues. V lost 5 bases, J lost 0 bases, and 12 bases lay in between. Germline CDR1 is MDHEN and CDR2 is SYDVKM.

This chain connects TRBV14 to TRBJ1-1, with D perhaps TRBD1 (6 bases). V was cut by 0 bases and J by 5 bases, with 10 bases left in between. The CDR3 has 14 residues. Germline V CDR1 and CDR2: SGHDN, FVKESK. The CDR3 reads CASSQDGGGTEAFF. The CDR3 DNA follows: TGTGCCAGCAGCCAAGATGGGGGCGGAACTGAAGCTTTCTTT.

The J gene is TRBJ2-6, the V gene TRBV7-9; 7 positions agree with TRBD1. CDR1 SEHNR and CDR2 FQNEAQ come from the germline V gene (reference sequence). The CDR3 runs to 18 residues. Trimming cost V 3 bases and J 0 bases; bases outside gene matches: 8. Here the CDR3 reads CASSFPQGVASGANVLTF. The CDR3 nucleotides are TGTGCCAGCAGCTTCCCCCAGGGGGTCGCCTCTGGGGCCAACGTCCTGACTTTC.

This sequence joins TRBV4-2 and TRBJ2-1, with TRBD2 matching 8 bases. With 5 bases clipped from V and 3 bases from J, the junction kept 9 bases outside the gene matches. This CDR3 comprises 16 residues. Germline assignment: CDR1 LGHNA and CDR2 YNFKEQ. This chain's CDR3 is CASSGSERGNYNEQFF. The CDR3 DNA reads TGTGCCAGCAGCGGCTCTGAGCGGGGGAACTACAATGAGCAGTTCTTC.

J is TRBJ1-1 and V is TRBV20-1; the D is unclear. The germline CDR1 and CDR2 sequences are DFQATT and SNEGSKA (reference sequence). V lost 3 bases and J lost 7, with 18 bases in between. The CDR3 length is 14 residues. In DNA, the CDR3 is TGCAGTGCTAGTGTTGGCTCGGGTTTCGTTGAAGCTTTCTTT. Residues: CSASVGSGFVEAFF.

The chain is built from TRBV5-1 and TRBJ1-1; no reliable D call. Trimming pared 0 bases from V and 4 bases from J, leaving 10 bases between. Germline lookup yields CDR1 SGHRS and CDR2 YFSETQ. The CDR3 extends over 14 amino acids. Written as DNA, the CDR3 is TGCGCCAGCAGCTTGGGATCTGGAGGCACTGAAGCTTTCTTT. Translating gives CASSLGSGGTEAFF.

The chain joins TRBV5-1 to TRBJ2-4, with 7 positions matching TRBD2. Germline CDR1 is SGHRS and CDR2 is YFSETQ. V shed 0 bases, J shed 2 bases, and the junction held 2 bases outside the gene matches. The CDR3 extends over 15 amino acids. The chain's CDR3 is CASSLGGGTKNIQYF. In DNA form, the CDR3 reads TGCGCCAGCAGCTTGGGCGGGGGAACCAAAAACATTCAGTACTTC.

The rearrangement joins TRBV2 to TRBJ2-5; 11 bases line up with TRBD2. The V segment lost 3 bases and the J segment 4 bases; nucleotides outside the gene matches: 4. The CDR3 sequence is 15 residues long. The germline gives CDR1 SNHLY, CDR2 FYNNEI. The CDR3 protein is CASSEIAGGPETQYF. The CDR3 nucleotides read TGTGCCAGCAGTGAGATAGCGGGGGGGCCAGAGACCCAGTACTTC.

The CDR3 region is CASSQAYRGPNYGYTF. The CDR3 DNA reads as TGCGCCAGCAGCCAAGCTTACAGGGGACCTAACTATGGCTACACCTTC. V gene TRBV4-1 combines with J gene TRBJ1-2; the match to TRBD1 covers 7 bases. The CDR3 is 16 residues long. Germline CDR1 reads MGHRA; CDR2 reads YSYEKL. J was trimmed by 0 bases and V by 1 base; bases with no gene match: 5.

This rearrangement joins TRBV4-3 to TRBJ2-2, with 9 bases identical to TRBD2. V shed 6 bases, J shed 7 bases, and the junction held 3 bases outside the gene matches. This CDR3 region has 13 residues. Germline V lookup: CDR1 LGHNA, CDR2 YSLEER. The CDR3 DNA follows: TGCGCCAGCAGACGGACTAGCGTCGGGGAGCTGTTTTTT. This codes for CASRRTSVGELFF.

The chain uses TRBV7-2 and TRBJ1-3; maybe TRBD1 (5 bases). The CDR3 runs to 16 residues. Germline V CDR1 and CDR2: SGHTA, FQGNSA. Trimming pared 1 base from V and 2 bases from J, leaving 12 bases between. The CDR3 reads CASSLVGGNTGNTIYF. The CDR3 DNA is TGTGCCAGCAGCTTAGTCGGGGGAAATACTGGAAACACCATATATTTT.

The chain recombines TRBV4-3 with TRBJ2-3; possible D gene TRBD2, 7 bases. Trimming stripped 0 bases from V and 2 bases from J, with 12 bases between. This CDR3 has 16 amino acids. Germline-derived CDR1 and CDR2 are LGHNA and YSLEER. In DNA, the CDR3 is TGCGCCAGCAGCCAAGATAGAGGGGGGGCCACAGATACGCAGTATTTT. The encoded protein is CASSQDRGGATDTQYF.

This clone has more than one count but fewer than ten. This CDR3 is CASSRDRVAGYTF. The CDR3, as DNA: TGTGCCAGTAGCAGGGACAGGGTCGCGGGCTACACCTTC. The chain carries TRBV19 and TRBJ1-2; 9 bases agree with TRBD1. From germline, CDR1 is LNHDA and CDR2 SQIVND (reference sequence). V shed 6 bases and J 8 bases; nucleotides not matched to a gene: 7. The CDR3 is 13 amino acids.

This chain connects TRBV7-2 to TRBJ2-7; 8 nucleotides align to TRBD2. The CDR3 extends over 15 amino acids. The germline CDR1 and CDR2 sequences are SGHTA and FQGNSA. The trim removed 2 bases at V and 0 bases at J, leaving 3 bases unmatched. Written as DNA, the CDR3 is TGTGCCAGCAGCTTACTGGCGGGGGGCTCCTACGAGCAGTACTTC. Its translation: CASSLLAGGSYEQYF.

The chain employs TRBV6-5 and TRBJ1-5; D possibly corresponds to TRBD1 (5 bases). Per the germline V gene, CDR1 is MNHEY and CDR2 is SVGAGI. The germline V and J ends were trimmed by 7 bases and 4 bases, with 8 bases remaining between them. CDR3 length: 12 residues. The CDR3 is CASNRQNQPQHF. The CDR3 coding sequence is TGTGCCAGCAATAGACAGAATCAGCCCCAGCATTTT.

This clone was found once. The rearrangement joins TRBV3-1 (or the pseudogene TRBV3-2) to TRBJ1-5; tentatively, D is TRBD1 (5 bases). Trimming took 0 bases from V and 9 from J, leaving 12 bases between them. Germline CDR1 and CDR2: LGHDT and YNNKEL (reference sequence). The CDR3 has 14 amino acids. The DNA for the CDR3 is TGTGCCAGCAGCCAAGATCGGGGGGTAGGGCCCCAGCATTTT. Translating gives CASSQDRGVGPQHF.

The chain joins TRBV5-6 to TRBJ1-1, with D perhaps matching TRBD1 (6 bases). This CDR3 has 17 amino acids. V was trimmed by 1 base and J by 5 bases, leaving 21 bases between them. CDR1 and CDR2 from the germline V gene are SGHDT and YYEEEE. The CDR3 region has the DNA TGTGCCAGCAGCTTGTGGCAGGGGTTGGTTGTATTTACTGAAGCTTTCTTT. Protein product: CASSLWQGLVVFTEAFF.

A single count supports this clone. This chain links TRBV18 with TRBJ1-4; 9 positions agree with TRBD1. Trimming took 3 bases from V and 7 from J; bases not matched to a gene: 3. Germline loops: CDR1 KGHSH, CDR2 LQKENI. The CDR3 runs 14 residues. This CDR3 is CASSPGQGSEKLFF. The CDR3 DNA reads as TGTGCCAGCTCACCGGGACAGGGAAGTGAAAAACTGTTTTTT.

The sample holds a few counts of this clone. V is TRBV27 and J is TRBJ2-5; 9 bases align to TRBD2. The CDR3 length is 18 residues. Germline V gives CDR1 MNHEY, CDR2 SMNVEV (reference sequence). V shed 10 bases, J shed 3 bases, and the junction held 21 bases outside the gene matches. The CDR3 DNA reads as TGTGCCACCAACCCCACCCCGGGACTAGCACAACCCAAAGAGACCCAGTACTTC. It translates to CATNPTPGLAQPKETQYF.